This T cell receptor beta chain stems from a study of vaccination effects on CD4 cells after COVID-19. About the study: Sample donation by two convalescent patients took place 16 days and one week before vaccination. Study-wide results and caveats: In convalescents, spike-reactive clones (those seen post-vaccine) were mainly new vaccine-induced clones.

ViraFEST assay sequencing came after antigen-specific CD4+ T cells were expanded with viral peptide pools. When around nine days of culture had elapsed, CD4+ T cells were isolated. Documented for the person is a PCR-confirmed SARS-CoV-2 infection occurring between March and December 2020. Half the medium was replaced with IL-2 medium on days 3 and 7. This clone was seen more than once but under ten times. As yet, its antigen is unknown. Using immunoSEQ multiplex PCR, the repertoire was profiled, and TCRdb retains in-frame clones only, with some absent. Altogether 30,000 to 40,000 clones are present, 73% being singletons, with the ten largest covering 33%. The CDR3 loop spans 15 amino acids. V shed 3 bases, J shed 5 bases, and the junction held 9 bases outside the gene matches. CDR1 KGHSH and CDR2 LQKENI come from the germline V gene.

The genes are TRBV18 and TRBJ2-7; TRBD1 matches at 8 bases. This specimen consisted of CD4+ T cells from PBMCs cultured with a peptide pool, obtained before COVID-19 vaccination. The clonotype comes from a human donor who had a prior SARS-CoV-2 infection. This chain's CDR3 is CASSPNRGNGHEQYF. Written as DNA, the CDR3 is TGTGCCAGCTCACCGAACAGGGGGAACGGCCACGAGCAGTACTTC. The variable domain in full, completed from reference TRBV18 and TRBJ2-7, reads NAGVMQNPRHLVRRRGQEARLRCSPMKGHSHVYWYRQLPEEGLKFMVYLQKENIIDESGMPKERFSAEFPKEGPSILRIQQVVRGDSAAYFCASSPNRGNGHEQYFGPGTRLTVT.